This T cell receptor (beta chain) comes out of a study of blood T cell repertoires in COVID-19. This clone has only one observation. Deletions cut 5 bases from V and 5 bases from J, with 23 bases between. The CDR3 runs to 17 residues. The germline V gene has CDR1 LGHDT and CDR2 YNNKEL (reference sequence). Original handling: For nucleated cells, counts were estimated from reference gene primer amplification. Assay: immunoSEQ multiplex PCR; the TCRdb copy retains only in-frame clones and omits some. V, J and clone size reflect that table, while D and trimming were determined from the DNA. Of over 200,000 clones listed, approximately 83% are singletons.

V usage is TRBV3-1 (or the pseudogene TRBV3-2) and J usage is TRBJ2-3; weak D call: TRBD2 (6 bases). The TCR originated in a woman in her twenties or thirties who had recovered from COVID-19. Sequences were obtained from peripheral blood. The DNA for the CDR3 is TGTGCCAGCAGCATCTCCGTCCCGGGTCCCGGGGGAGATACGCAGTATTTT. Amino acid sequence: CASSISVPGPGGDTQYF.